This T cell receptor (beta chain) is drawn from a study of control samples from healthy donors and cancer patients. The CDR3 is 12 amino acids. Trimming shortened V by 0 bases and J by 4 bases, and 3 bases separated the two germline ends. Per germline, CDR1 ENHRY and CDR2 SYGVKD. The repertoire was sequenced with immunoSEQ multiplex PCR; TCRdb's copy has only in-frame clones and lacks some. The sample gives around 130,000 clones, around 90% of which show up once; more than 2% is in the top ten. This chain joins TRBV10-3 and TRBJ2-5; no reliable D call. The sample consisted of blood. This receptor was obtained from a man between 18 and 35 years old in good health. The CDR3 loop reads CAISESGETQYF. CDR3 nucleotide sequence: TGTGCCATCAGTGAGTCCGGAGAGACCCAGTACTTC.